The 30 T cell receptor beta chains below were found in one sample sequenced in a study of blood T cell repertoires in COVID-19. Using immunoSEQ multiplex PCR, the repertoire was profiled, and TCRdb retains in-frame clones only, with some absent. This table holds about 180,000 clones, about nine tenths found once. Sequencing used peripheral blood. Source of these receptors: a woman under 40 with acute or convalescent COVID-19.

The chain joins TRBV5-8 to TRBJ2-7; D is undetermined. From germline, CDR1 is SGHTS and CDR2 YDEGEE. V lost 6 bases and J lost 2, with 6 bases in between. This CDR3 is 11 amino acids long. Here the CDR3 DNA reads TGTGCCAGCACCGCGGCCTACGAGCAGTACTTC. Amino acid sequence: CASTAAYEQYF.

The CDR3 DNA reads as TGTGCCAGCTCACCAAATGGACTAGCGGTTCAAGAGACCCAGTACTTC. Protein: CASSPNGLAVQETQYF. V gene TRBV18 combines with J gene TRBJ2-5, with 10 nucleotides matching TRBD2. CDR1 is KGHSH and CDR2 is LQKENI in the germline V gene. V shed 2 bases, J shed 2 bases, and the junction held 5 bases outside the gene matches. CDR3 length equals 16 residues.

This rearrangement joins TRBV5-1 to TRBJ2-1; a weak D match, TRBD1 (6 bases). The germline gives CDR1 SGHRS, CDR2 YFSETQ. V gave up 0 bases and J gave up 5 bases, with 9 bases separating them. The CDR3 contains 14 residues. CDR3 in DNA: TGCGCCAGCAGCTTGGGGGCAGGGGACAATGAGCAGTTCTTC. Protein product: CASSLGAGDNEQFF.

The V and J genes are TRBV5-6 and TRBJ1-2; D ambiguous. Germline V gene data show CDR1 as SGHDT and CDR2 as YYEEEE. The CDR3 runs 15 residues. The V and J ends lost 7 bases and 0 bases respectively, with 16 bases between them. CDR3 loop: CASPFNTPANYGYTF. CDR3 coding DNA: TGTGCCAGCCCCTTCAACACCCCAGCTAACTATGGCTACACCTTC.

This chain joins TRBV5-4 and TRBJ2-7, with TRBD1 as a possible D gene (5 bases). Looked up from germline, CDR1 is SGHNT and CDR2 is YYREEE (reference sequence). The CDR3 runs to 13 residues. Trimming cost V 5 bases and J 5 bases, with 14 bases left between them. CDR3 protein: CASRIDQGDEQYF. As DNA, the CDR3 is TGTGCCAGCAGGATTGACCAGGGTGACGAGCAGTACTTC.

The V gene is TRBV14, the J gene TRBJ2-1; a possible D gene is TRBD1 (5 bases). CDR3 length: 15 amino acids. Trimming shortened V by 0 bases and J by 4 bases, and 10 bases separated the two germline ends. CDR1 is SGHDN and CDR2 is FVKESK in the germline V gene. DNA for the CDR3: TGTGCCAGCAGCCAAGAGCAGGGCCGGTACAATGAGCAGTTCTTC. It specifies CASSQEQGRYNEQFF.

This clone has just one count. The chain has TRBV5-1 and TRBJ2-7; D remains ambiguous. Looked up from germline, CDR1 is SGHRS and CDR2 is YFSETQ. V lost 0 bases and J lost 5, with 12 bases in between. The CDR3 has 14 residues. CDR3 region: CASSLVGGPHEQYF. In nucleotides, the CDR3 is TGCGCCAGCAGCTTGGTAGGCGGCCCCCACGAGCAGTACTTC.

The chain is built from TRBV11-3 and TRBJ2-3; D is ambiguous. Trimming shortened V by 5 bases and J by 4 bases, and 16 bases separated the two germline ends. CDR3 length: 15 residues. Germline-derived CDR1 and CDR2 are SGHNT and YENEEA. This chain's CDR3 is CASSNQGVGPDTQYF. The CDR3 DNA reads TGTGCCAGCAGCAATCAAGGTGTGGGCCCAGATACGCAGTATTTT.

This chain uses TRBV9 with TRBJ2-2; D possibly corresponds to TRBD1 (5 bases). Germline V CDR1 and CDR2: SGDLS, YYNGEE. This CDR3 has 15 residues. V was pared by 0 bases and J by 7 bases, with 13 bases between. The CDR3 reads CASSVVGQGFGELFF. CDR3 coding DNA: TGTGCCAGCAGCGTAGTTGGCCAGGGCTTCGGGGAGCTGTTTTTT.

The gene calls are TRBV20-1 and TRBJ2-1, with D maybe TRBD2 (5 bases). CDR3 length equals 11 residues. The V end lost 3 bases, the J end lost 5 bases, and 5 bases lay between the germline ends. Germline values: CDR1 DFQATT, CDR2 SNEGSKA (reference sequence). CDR3 sequence (DNA): TGCAGTGCTAGCGGGAACAATGAGCAGTTCTTC. This sequence encodes CSASGNNEQFF.

This chain joins TRBV2 and TRBJ1-5, with D tentatively TRBD1 (5 bases). The V gene lost 6 bases and the J gene lost 4 bases, with 7 bases spanning the gap. Germline V lookup: CDR1 SNHLY, CDR2 FYNNEI. There are 12 residues in the CDR3. The CDR3 nucleotides read TGTGCCAGCAGAAAGGGGAATCAGCCCCAGCATTTT. Its translation is CASRKGNQPQHF. Looking up the rest from reference TRBV2 and TRBJ1-5 gives the full variable domain: EPEVTQTPSHQVTQMGQEVILRCVPISNHLYFYWYRQILGQKVEFLVSFYNNEISEKSEIFDDQFSVERPDGSNFTLKIRSTKLEDSAMYFCASRKGNQPQHFGDGTRLSIL.

The chain uses TRBV4-1 and TRBJ2-7; D possibly corresponds to TRBD2 (6 bases). Germline V gene data show CDR1 as MGHRA and CDR2 as YSYEKL. V was shortened by 0 bases and J by 1 base, with 13 bases between the two germline ends. This CDR3 region has 16 residues. The CDR3 is CASSQDYGGISYEQYF. For the CDR3, the DNA is TGCGCCAGCAGCCAAGATTACGGGGGAATTTCCTACGAGCAGTACTTC.

V and J are TRBV6-5 and TRBJ1-5; D is uncertain. Trimming removed 5 bases from V and 3 bases from J, with 11 bases in between. CDR3 length equals 14 residues. CDR1 and CDR2 (germline): MNHEY, SVGAGI. Here the CDR3 reads CASSTTVYNQPQHF. CDR3 nucleotides: TGTGCCAGCAGTACCACAGTTTACAATCAGCCCCAGCATTTT.

The gene calls are TRBV30 and TRBJ2-2, with a weak D call TRBD2 (6 bases). V was trimmed by 2 bases and J by 4 bases, leaving 8 bases between them. This CDR3 region has 13 residues. Germline lookup yields CDR1 GTSNPN and CDR2 SVGIG (reference sequence). CDR3 in amino acids: CAWSLGGTGELFF. The CDR3 coding sequence is TGTGCCTGGAGTTTGGGAGGCACCGGGGAGCTGTTTTTT. The full variable domain, completed using reference TRBV30 and TRBJ2-2, is SQTIHQWPATLVQPVGSPLSLECTVEGTSNPNLYWYRQAAGRGLQLLFYSVGIGQISSEVPQNLSASRPQDRQFILSSKKLLLSDSGFYLCAWSLGGTGELFFGEGSRLTVL.

V is TRBV7-9 and J is TRBJ2-7; possibly TRBD1 for D (5 bases). Deletions cut 8 bases from V and 7 bases from J, with 18 bases between. Germline V gene lookup returns CDR1 SEHNR and CDR2 FQNEAQ (reference sequence). There are 13 residues in the CDR3. In nucleotides, the CDR3 is TGTGCCAGCTCTGGTCCGGCAGGGCTTGAGCAGTACTTC. As protein: CASSGPAGLEQYF.

The chain recombines TRBV5-1 with TRBJ1-2; D call uncertain. V lost 4 bases and J lost 9, with 16 bases in between. The germline V gene has CDR1 SGHRS and CDR2 YFSETQ. The CDR3 is made up of 13 amino acids. The CDR3 loop is CASSPQAQHSYTF. CDR3 in DNA: TGCGCCAGCAGCCCCCAGGCCCAGCATAGCTACACCTTC.

The genes are TRBV5-1 and TRBJ2-1, with TRBD2 matching 7 bases. The CDR3 loop spans 16 amino acids. Germline V CDR1 and CDR2: SGHRS, YFSETQ. J was trimmed by 0 bases and V by 0 bases; bases with no gene match: 3. The CDR3 DNA reads as TGCGCCAGCAGCTTGGTTGGCGGGAGCTCCTACAATGAGCAGTTCTTC. It encodes CASSLVGGSSYNEQFF.

The rearrangement uses TRBV13 and TRBJ1-1; tentative D call: TRBD1 (5 bases). Trimming took 7 bases from V and 3 from J, leaving 18 bases between them. CDR3 size: 15 residues. Germline CDR1 PRHDT, CDR2 FYEKMQ (reference sequence). The CDR3 region has the DNA TGTGCCAGCACCGCGGGAGGGGTCGGCGACACTGAAGCTTTCTTT. This gives the protein CASTAGGVGDTEAFF.

V gene TRBV7-2 combines with J gene TRBJ2-3; 7 bases are a match to TRBD2. The CDR3 is made up of 12 amino acids. Germline V gene lookup returns CDR1 SGHTA and CDR2 FQGNSA. V was pared by 1 base and J by 14 bases, with 6 bases of the junction left unmatched. The chain's CDR3 is CASSLVGGPVYF. The CDR3, as DNA: TGTGCCAGCAGCTTAGTGGGAGGGCCGGTGTATTTT.

The chain employs TRBV5-1 and TRBJ1-1, with 10 bases that match TRBD1. The CDR3 sequence is 15 residues long. J was trimmed by 0 bases and V by 3 bases; bases with no gene match: 2. Germline V gene data show CDR1 as SGHRS and CDR2 as YFSETQ. CDR3 coding DNA: TGCGCCAGCAGCTCCGGGACAGGGGTGAACACTGAAGCTTTCTTT. Protein product: CASSSGTGVNTEAFF.

The sample holds one count of this clone. The chain carries TRBV6-5 and TRBJ1-2, with 12 bases lining up with TRBD1. The CDR3 runs 13 residues. In germline, CDR1 is MNHEY, CDR2 SVGAGI. Unmatched junction bases numbered 4, after V lost 7 bases and J lost 7 bases. The chain's CDR3 is CASTRDRGLGYTF. DNA for the CDR3: TGTGCCAGCACCCGGGACAGGGGGCTTGGCTACACCTTC.

V gene TRBV5-1 combines with J gene TRBJ2-7, with a possible D match to TRBD2 (6 bases). V was cut by 0 bases and J by 2 bases, with 12 bases left in between. CDR3 length: 15 amino acids. CDR1 and CDR2 (germline): SGHRS, YFSETQ. The CDR3 DNA reads TGCGCCAGCAGCTTGGAGGTAGGGGAGGCCTACGAGCAGTACTTC. Protein sequence: CASSLEVGEAYEQYF.

This chain uses TRBV28 with TRBJ1-2; no clear D gene. The V end was cut by 6 bases, the J end by 1 base, with 12 bases between. The CDR3 extends over 14 amino acids. The germline gives CDR1 MDHEN, CDR2 SYDVKM. In DNA, the CDR3 is TGTGCCAGCAGCTATAACGGGAATAACTATGGCTACACCTTC. This sequence encodes CASSYNGNNYGYTF.

V gene TRBV28 combines with J gene TRBJ2-4; 15 bases line up with TRBD2. J was trimmed by 15 bases and V by 5 bases; bases with no gene match: 8. Germline values: CDR1 MDHEN, CDR2 SYDVKM. This CDR3 has 14 amino acids. The CDR3 region is CASSPRTSGRATYF. DNA for the CDR3: TGTGCCAGCAGTCCTCGGACTAGCGGGAGGGCGACGTACTTC. The complete variable domain, with remaining parts taken from reference TRBV28 and TRBJ2-4, reads DVKVTQSSRYLVKRTGEKVFLECVQDMDHENMFWYRQDPGLGLRLIYFSYDVKMKEKGDIPEGYSVSREKKERFSLILESASTNQTSMYLCASSPRTSGRATYFGAGTRLSVL.

On this clone: Mismatch with germline at one junction end may stem from a read error. The J gene is TRBJ2-5, the V gene TRBV20-1, with D tentatively TRBD2 (6 bases). The CDR3 is made up of 9 amino acids. From germline, CDR1 is DFQATT and CDR2 SNEGSKA (reference sequence). Here the CDR3 DNA reads TGCAGTGCTAGAGACCCTAGCGACTTC. The encoded protein is CSARDPSDF.

This clone was recorded once. This chain connects TRBV5-4 to TRBJ2-7, with a tentative D call TRBD1 (5 bases). The germline CDR1 and CDR2 sequences are SGHNT and YYREEE (reference sequence). V lost 6 bases, J lost 3 bases, and 10 bases lay in between. CDR3 length: 12 residues. The CDR3 here is CASNRQGYEQYF. CDR3 nucleotides: TGTGCCAGCAATAGGCAGGGCTACGAGCAGTACTTC.

This chain uses TRBV5-1 with TRBJ2-2, with D perhaps matching TRBD2 (6 bases). Germline V gives CDR1 SGHRS, CDR2 YFSETQ. The CDR3 is 18 residues long. Trimming took off 1 base at V and 4 bases at J, with 20 bases between the two ends. The CDR3, as DNA: TGCGCCAGCAGCTTGAGTCCCGGGACTCAAATCCGCACCGGGGAGCTGTTTTTT. Its translation is CASSLSPGTQIRTGELFF.

This clone has only a few counts. The chain has TRBV30 and TRBJ2-5, with D uncertain. CDR1 and CDR2 (germline): GTSNPN, SVGIG (reference sequence). V dropped 0 bases and J dropped 7 bases, with 12 bases sitting between them. The CDR3 spans 13 residues. CDR3 sequence reads: CAWSVRVKATQYF. The CDR3 coding sequence is TGTGCCTGGAGTGTACGGGTCAAAGCGACCCAGTACTTC.

V usage is TRBV11-3 and J usage is TRBJ1-2; 7 bases agree with TRBD1. CDR3 length equals 14 residues. J was trimmed by 6 bases and V by 2 bases; bases with no gene match: 6. The germline CDR1 and CDR2 sequences are SGHNT and YENEEA. The CDR3 DNA reads as TGTGCCAGCAGCTTAACGGACAGGAAACATGGCTACACCTTC. Translation gives CASSLTDRKHGYTF.

This chain links TRBV7-9 with TRBJ2-3; TRBD1 is a possible D gene (5 bases). The CDR3 loop spans 13 amino acids. Germline CDR1 and CDR2: SEHNR and FQNEAQ (reference sequence). The germline V and J ends were trimmed by 3 bases and 5 bases, with 9 bases remaining between them. CDR3 residues: CASSFMGQDTQYF. Written as DNA, the CDR3 is TGTGCCAGCAGCTTCATGGGGCAAGATACGCAGTATTTT.